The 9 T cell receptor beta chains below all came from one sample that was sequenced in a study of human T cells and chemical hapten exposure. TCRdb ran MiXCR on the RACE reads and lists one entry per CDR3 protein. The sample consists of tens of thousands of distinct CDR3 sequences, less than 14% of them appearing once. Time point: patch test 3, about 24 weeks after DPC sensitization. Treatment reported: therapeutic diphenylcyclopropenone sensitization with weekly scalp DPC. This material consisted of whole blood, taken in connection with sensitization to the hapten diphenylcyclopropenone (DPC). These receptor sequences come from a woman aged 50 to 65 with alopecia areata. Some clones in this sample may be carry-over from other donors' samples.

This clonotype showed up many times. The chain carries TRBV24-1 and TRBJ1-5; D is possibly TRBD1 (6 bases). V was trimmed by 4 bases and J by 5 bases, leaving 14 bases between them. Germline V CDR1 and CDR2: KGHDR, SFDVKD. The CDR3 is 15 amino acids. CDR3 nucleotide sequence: TGTGCCACCAGTGACCCGACGAAGGGGGATCAGCCCCAGCATTTT. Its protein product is CATSDPTKGDQPQHF.

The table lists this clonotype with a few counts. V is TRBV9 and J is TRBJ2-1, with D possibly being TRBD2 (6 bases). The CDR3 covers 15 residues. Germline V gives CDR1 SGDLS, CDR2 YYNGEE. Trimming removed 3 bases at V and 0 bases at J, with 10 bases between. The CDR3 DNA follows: TGTGCCAGCAGCGCAAGCGGGTACTCCTACAATGAGCAGTTCTTC. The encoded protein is CASSASGYSYNEQFF.

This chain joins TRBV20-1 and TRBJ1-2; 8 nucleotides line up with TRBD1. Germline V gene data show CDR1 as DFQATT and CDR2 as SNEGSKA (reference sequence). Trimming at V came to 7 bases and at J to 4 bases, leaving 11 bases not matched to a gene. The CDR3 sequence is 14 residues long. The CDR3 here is CSGPAGQGIYGYTF. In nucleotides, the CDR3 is TGCAGTGGACCGGCTGGACAGGGTATCTATGGCTACACCTTC.

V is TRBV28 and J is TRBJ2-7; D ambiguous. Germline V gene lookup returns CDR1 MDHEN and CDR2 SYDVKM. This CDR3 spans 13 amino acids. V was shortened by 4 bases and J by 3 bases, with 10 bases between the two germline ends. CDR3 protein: CASSSNGVYEQYF. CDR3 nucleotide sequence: TGTGCCAGCAGTTCGAACGGAGTCTACGAGCAGTACTTC.

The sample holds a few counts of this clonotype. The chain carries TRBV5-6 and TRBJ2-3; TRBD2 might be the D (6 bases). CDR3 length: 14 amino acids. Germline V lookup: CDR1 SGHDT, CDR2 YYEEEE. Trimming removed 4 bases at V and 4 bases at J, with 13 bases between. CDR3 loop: CASSPAGIPDTQYF. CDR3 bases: TGTGCCAGCAGCCCGGCGGGGATCCCAGATACGCAGTATTTT.

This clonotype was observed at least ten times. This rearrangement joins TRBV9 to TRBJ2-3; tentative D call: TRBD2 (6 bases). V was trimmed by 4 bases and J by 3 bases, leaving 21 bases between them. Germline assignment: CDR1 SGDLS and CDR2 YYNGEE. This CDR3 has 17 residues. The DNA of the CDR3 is TGTGCCAGCAGCCCCCCTCGGAGAACGGGAGCTACAGATACGCAGTATTTT. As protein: CASSPPRRTGATDTQYF. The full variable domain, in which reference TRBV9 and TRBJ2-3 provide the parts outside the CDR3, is DSGVTQTPKHLITATGQRVTLRCSPRSGDLSVYWYQQSLDQGLQFLIQYYNGEERAKGNILERFSAQQFPDLHSELNLSSLELGDSALYFCASSPPRRTGATDTQYFGPGTRLTVL.

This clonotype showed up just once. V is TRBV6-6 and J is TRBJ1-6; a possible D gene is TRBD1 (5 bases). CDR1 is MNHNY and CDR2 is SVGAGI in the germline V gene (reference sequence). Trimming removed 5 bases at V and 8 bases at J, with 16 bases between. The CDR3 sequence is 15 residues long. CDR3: CASSQTRGYDSPLHF. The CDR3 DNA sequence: TGTGCCAGCAGTCAGACTCGGGGGTATGATTCACCCCTCCACTTT.

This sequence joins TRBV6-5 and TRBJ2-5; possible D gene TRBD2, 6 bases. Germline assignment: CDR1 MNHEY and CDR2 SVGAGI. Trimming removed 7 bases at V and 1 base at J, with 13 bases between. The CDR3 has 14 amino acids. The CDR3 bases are TGTGCCAGCACCCCTTGGCGGGGCCAAGAGACCCAGTACTTC. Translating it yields CASTPWRGQETQYF.

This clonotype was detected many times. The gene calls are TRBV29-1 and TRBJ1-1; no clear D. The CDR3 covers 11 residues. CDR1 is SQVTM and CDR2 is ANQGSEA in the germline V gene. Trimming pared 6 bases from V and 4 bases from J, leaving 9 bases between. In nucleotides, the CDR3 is TGCAGCGTAACGAGGAGCACTGAAGCTTTCTTT. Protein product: CSVTRSTEAFF.